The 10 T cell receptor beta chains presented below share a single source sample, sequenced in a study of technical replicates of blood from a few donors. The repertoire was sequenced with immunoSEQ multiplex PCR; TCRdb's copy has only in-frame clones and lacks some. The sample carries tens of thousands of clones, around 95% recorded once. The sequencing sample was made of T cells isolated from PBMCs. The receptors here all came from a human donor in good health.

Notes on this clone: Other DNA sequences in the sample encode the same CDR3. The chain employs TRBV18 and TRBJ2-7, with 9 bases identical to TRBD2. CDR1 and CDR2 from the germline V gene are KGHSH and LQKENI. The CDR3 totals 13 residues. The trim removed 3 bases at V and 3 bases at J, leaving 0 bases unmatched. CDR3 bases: TGTGCCAGCTCACCTAGCGGGAGCTACGAGCAGTACTTC. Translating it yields CASSPSGSYEQYF.

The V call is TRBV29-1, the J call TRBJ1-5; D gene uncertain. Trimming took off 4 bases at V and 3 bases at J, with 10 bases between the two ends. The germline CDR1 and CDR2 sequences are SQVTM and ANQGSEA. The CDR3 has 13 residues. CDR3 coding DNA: TGCAGCGTTGCGTCCGGGGACAATCAGCCCCAGCATTTT. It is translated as CSVASGDNQPQHF.

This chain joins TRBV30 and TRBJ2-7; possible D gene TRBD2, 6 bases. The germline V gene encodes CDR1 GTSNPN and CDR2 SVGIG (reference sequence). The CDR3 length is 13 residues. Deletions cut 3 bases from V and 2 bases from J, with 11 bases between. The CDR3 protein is CAWSAGPPYEQYF. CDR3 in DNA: TGTGCCTGGAGCGCGGGACCACCCTACGAGCAGTACTTC.

CDR3 in amino acids: CASSQDSRQETQYF. In DNA form, the CDR3 reads TGTGCCAGCAGTCAGGACAGTCGGCAAGAGACCCAGTACTTC. The V call is TRBV28, the J call TRBJ2-5; the D gene is possibly TRBD1 (6 bases). The V gene lost 5 bases and the J gene lost 2 bases, with 12 bases spanning the gap. Germline values: CDR1 MDHEN, CDR2 SYDVKM. The CDR3 contains 14 residues.

The CDR3 DNA sequence: TGTGCCAGCAGTCGGGGGGGTGTAGATACGCAGTATTTT. Encoded protein: CASSRGGVDTQYF. This chain joins TRBV6-1 and TRBJ2-3, with 8 bases that match TRBD2. J gave up 5 bases and V 5 bases, and 3 bases lay outside the gene matches. Germline CDR1 and CDR2: MNHNS and SASEGT. The length of the CDR3 is 13 residues.

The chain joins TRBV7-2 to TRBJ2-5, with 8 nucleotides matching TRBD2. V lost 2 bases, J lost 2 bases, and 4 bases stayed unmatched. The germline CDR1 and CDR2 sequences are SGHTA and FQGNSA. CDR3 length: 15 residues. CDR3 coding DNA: TGTGCCAGCAGCTTACAAGCGGGAGAGCAAGAGACCCAGTACTTC. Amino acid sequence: CASSLQAGEQETQYF.

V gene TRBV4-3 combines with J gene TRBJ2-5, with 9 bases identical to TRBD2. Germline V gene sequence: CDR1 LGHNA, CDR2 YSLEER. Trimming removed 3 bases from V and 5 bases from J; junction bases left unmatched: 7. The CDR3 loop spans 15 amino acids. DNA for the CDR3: TGCGCCAGCAGCCAGGCACTAGCGGGCGCCGAGACCCAGTACTTC. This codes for CASSQALAGAETQYF.

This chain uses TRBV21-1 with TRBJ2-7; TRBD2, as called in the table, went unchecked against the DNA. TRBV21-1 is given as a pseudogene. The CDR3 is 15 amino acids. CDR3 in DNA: TGTGCCAGCAGCAAAGGGACCCCTAGCTCCTACGAGCAGTGCTTC. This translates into CASSKGTPSSYEQCF.

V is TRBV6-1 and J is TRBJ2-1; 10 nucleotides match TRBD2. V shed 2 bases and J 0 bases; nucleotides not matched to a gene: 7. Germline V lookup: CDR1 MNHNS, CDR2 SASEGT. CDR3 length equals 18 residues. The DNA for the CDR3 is TGTGCCAGCAGTGAACCTACTAGCGGGAAGAGCTCCTACAATGAGCAGTTCTTC. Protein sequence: CASSEPTSGKSSYNEQFF.

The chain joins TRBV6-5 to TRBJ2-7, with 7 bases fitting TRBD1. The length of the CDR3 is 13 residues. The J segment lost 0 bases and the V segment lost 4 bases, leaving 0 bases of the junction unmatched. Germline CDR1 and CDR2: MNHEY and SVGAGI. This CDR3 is CASSWDSSYEQYF. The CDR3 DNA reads TGTGCCAGCAGTTGGGACAGCTCCTACGAGCAGTACTTC.